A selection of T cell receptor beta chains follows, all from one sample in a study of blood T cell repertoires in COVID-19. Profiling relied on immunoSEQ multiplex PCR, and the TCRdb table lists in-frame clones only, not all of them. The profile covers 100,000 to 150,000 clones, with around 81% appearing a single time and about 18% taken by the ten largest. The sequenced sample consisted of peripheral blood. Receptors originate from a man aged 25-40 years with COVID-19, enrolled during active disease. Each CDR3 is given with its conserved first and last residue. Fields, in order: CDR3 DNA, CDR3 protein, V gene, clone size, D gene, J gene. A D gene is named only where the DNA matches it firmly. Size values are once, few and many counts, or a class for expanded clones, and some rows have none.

TGTGCCAGCAGCTCAGACAGGGGTCCCTATGGCTACACCTTC	CASSSDRGPYGYTF	TRBV7-9	once	TRBD1	TRBJ1-2
TGTGCCAGCAGTTACTCGCAGGACAGGGGAGAGTACGAGCAGTACTTC	CASSYSQDRGEYEQYF	TRBV6-5	NA	TRBD1	TRBJ2-7
TGTGCCAGCAGTACCGCTAGCGGGAGTGTTTTCAATGAGCAGTTCTTC	CASSTASGSVFNEQFF	TRBV28	NA	TRBD2	TRBJ2-1
TGTGCCAGCACCCTAAGCTTCGATACGCAGTATTTT	CASTLSFDTQYF	TRBV12-3/TRBV12-4	NA	NA	TRBJ2-3
TGTGCCAGCAGCCGGCAACAGGGAGCCACTGAAGCTTTCTTT	CASSRQQGATEAFF	TRBV3-1/TRBV3-2	NA	NA	TRBJ1-1
TGTGCTAGTGGTTTGGCGTCGACAGGGAGCACAGATACGCAGTATTTT	CASGLASTGSTDTQYF	TRBV12-5	NA	TRBD1	TRBJ2-3
TGTGCCAGCAGTGACCTAGGGGCCAGGGGTAACTATGGCTACACCTTC	CASSDLGARGNYGYTF	TRBV6-1	NA	NA	TRBJ1-2
TGTGCCAGCAGCCGATCTACAGGGTGGGCTTTTTTT	CASSRSTGWAFF	TRBV11-2	NA	NA	TRBJ1-1
TGTGCCAGCAGCCAAGATAACGGGGGGCCGAATCAGCCCCAGCATTTT	CASSQDNGGPNQPQHF	TRBV4-2	NA	NA	TRBJ1-5
TGCGCCAGCAGCCAAGGACAGGGACCCTCCTACGAGCAGTACTTC	CASSQGQGPSYEQYF	TRBV4-1	NA	TRBD1	TRBJ2-7
TGTGCCAGCAGTCTGACTAGCGGGAGCCTTCGGAGGGTCCAGCAGTACTTC	CASSLTSGSLRRVQQYF	TRBV7-9	many	TRBD2	TRBJ2-7
TGTGCCAGCAGTTCCAGGGCGGCTAACTATGGCTACACCTTC	CASSSRAANYGYTF	TRBV6-6	NA	NA	TRBJ1-2
TGTGCCAGCAGCTTATTAACTGAAAACACTGAAGCTTTCTTT	CASSLLTENTEAFF	TRBV7-6	NA	NA	TRBJ1-1